One sample yielded the 23 T cell receptor beta chains listed below, sequenced in a study of blood T cell repertoires in COVID-19. TCRdb's copy holds only in-frame clones and misses some; the assay was immunoSEQ multiplex PCR. The table records around 140,000 clones, roughly 90% of them present only once. Sequencing was carried out using peripheral blood. These receptors all stem from a man aged 70-80 years with acute or convalescent COVID-19.

This chain joins TRBV6-5 and TRBJ1-1; 7 nucleotides align to TRBD1. V shed 5 bases and J 5 bases; nucleotides not matched to a gene: 11. Germline CDR1 reads MNHEY; CDR2 reads SVGAGI. The CDR3 length is 15 residues. This chain's CDR3 is CASSPRQGIGTEAFF. The DNA for the CDR3 is TGTGCCAGCAGTCCTCGACAGGGAATAGGAACTGAAGCTTTCTTT.

With regard to this clone: Other DNA sequences in the sample encode the same CDR3. CDR3 residues: CASSVGTVNTGELFF. In DNA form, the CDR3 reads TGTGCCAGCAGCGTAGGTACAGTCAACACCGGGGAGCTGTTTTTT. This sequence joins TRBV9 and TRBJ2-2; no definite D call. This CDR3 has 15 amino acids. V was shortened by 0 bases and J by 2 bases, with 8 bases between the two germline ends. Germline CDR1 and CDR2: SGDLS and YYNGEE.

The rearrangement uses TRBV7-9 and TRBJ2-2, with no clear D. This CDR3 region has 15 residues. V lost 1 base and J lost 6, with 12 bases in between. Germline CDR1 reads SEHNR; CDR2 reads FQNEAQ (reference sequence). The CDR3 reads CASSLVGAAPGELFF. In DNA, the CDR3 is TGTGCCAGCAGCTTAGTTGGCGCGGCCCCCGGGGAGCTGTTTTTT.

The rearrangement uses TRBV4-1 and TRBJ1-2; 8 bases map to TRBD1. The CDR3 contains 15 residues. CDR1 is MGHRA, CDR2 YSYEKL, per germline. J was trimmed by 5 bases and V by 0 bases; bases with no gene match: 5. CDR3 nucleotides: TGCGCCAGCAGCCAAGAAACAGGGGGGAGATATGGCTACACCTTC. Its translation is CASSQETGGRYGYTF.

The chain recombines TRBV18 with TRBJ2-1; 9 positions match TRBD1. In germline, CDR1 is KGHSH, CDR2 LQKENI. V shed 4 bases, J shed 4 bases, and the junction held 5 bases outside the gene matches. This CDR3 spans 15 amino acids. The CDR3 DNA sequence: TGTGCCAGCTCACTAGGACAGGGGAAATACAATGAGCAGTTCTTC. Translation: CASSLGQGKYNEQFF.

The gene calls are TRBV2 and TRBJ1-6; D is unresolved. Germline V CDR1 and CDR2: SNHLY, FYNNEI. The CDR3 extends over 13 amino acids. Trimming removed 8 bases at V and 0 bases at J, with 5 bases between. The CDR3 is CASGSSYNSPLHF. As DNA, the CDR3 is TGTGCCAGCGGGAGCTCCTATAATTCACCCCTCCACTTT. Filled out from reference TRBV2 and TRBJ1-6, the complete variable domain reads EPEVTQTPSHQVTQMGQEVILRCVPISNHLYFYWYRQILGQKVEFLVSFYNNEISEKSEIFDDQFSVERPDGSNFTLKIRSTKLEDSAMYFCASGSSYNSPLHFGNGTRLTVT.

The chain is built from TRBV5-1 and TRBJ1-5; D ambiguous. Trimming pared 4 bases from V and 0 bases from J, leaving 8 bases between. This CDR3 region has 14 residues. Looked up from germline, CDR1 is SGHRS and CDR2 is YFSETQ. DNA of the CDR3: TGCGCCAGCAGCGGAGACGGTAGCAATCAGCCCCAGCATTTT. It yields the protein CASSGDGSNQPQHF.

The chain employs TRBV5-1 and TRBJ1-4; TRBD1 matches at 9 bases. The CDR3 has 15 amino acids. V lost 4 bases, J lost 8 bases, and 9 bases stayed unmatched. CDR1 SGHRS and CDR2 YFSETQ come from the germline V gene. CDR3 in amino acids: CASSISGTGYEKLFF. CDR3 nucleotides: TGCGCCAGCAGCATCTCCGGGACAGGGTACGAAAAACTGTTTTTT.

This chain joins TRBV11-2 and TRBJ1-1; D is unclear. CDR1 is SGHAT, CDR2 FQNNGV, per germline. The CDR3 totals 15 residues. Trimming left V 0 bases short and J 5 bases short, with 13 bases between. The CDR3 nucleotides read TGTGCCAGCAGCTTAGACTCAGCGGCGGGTACTGAAGCTTTCTTT. The encoded protein is CASSLDSAAGTEAFF.

This chain uses TRBV24-1 with TRBJ2-2; TRBD2 aligns across 8 bases. This CDR3 contains 18 residues. The germline CDR1 and CDR2 sequences are KGHDR and SFDVKD. The V gene end was trimmed by 0 bases and the J gene end by 4 bases; junction bases not matched to a gene: 9. The CDR3 spells CATSDLRTSFFSTGELFF. As DNA, the CDR3 is TGTGCCACCAGTGATTTGAGGACTAGCTTTTTTTCCACCGGGGAGCTGTTTTTT.

This rearrangement joins TRBV15 to TRBJ2-7; TRBD1 matches at 9 bases. J was trimmed by 2 bases and V by 8 bases; bases with no gene match: 7. The germline V gene has CDR1 LNHNV and CDR2 YYDKDF (reference sequence). The CDR3 totals 14 residues. The CDR3 DNA follows: TGTGCCACCGGGAGGACAGGGGTTCCCTACGAGCAGTACTTC. Translating gives CATGRTGVPYEQYF.

The rearrangement uses TRBV5-1 and TRBJ1-5; D unclear. The V gene's germline CDR1 is SGHRS and CDR2 YFSETQ. The CDR3 is 15 residues long. V was trimmed by 0 bases and J by 2 bases, leaving 9 bases between them. The CDR3 spells CASSLAAEGNQPQHF. The CDR3 DNA is TGCGCCAGCAGCTTGGCCGCGGAAGGCAATCAGCCCCAGCATTTT.

This clone was recorded once. The chain carries TRBV5-5 and TRBJ1-2; perhaps TRBD1 as D (6 bases). The V end was cut by 0 bases, the J end by 6 bases, with 6 bases between. The CDR3 totals 12 residues. Germline V gene sequence: CDR1 SGHKS, CDR2 YYEKEE (reference sequence). For the CDR3, the DNA is TGTGCCAGCAGCTTGGGACAGGATGGCTACACCTTC. Amino acid sequence: CASSLGQDGYTF.

The chain joins TRBV6-5 to TRBJ1-1; 9 bases line up with TRBD1. This CDR3 has 15 amino acids. Losses at the gene ends were 4 bases for V and 6 bases for J; bases not matched to a gene: 9. Per the germline V gene, CDR1 is MNHEY and CDR2 is SVGAGI. CDR3 amino acids: CASSLSGTGRAEAFF. The DNA for the CDR3 is TGTGCCAGCAGTTTATCCGGGACAGGGAGGGCTGAAGCTTTCTTT.

The chain uses TRBV29-1 and TRBJ1-1; TRBD1 aligns across 10 bases. V lost 7 bases, J lost 1 base, and 3 bases stayed unmatched. The length of the CDR3 is 13 residues. Looked up from germline, CDR1 is SQVTM and CDR2 is ANQGSEA. CDR3 sequence: CSARTGGNTEAFF. As DNA, the CDR3 is TGCAGCGCCCGGACAGGGGGGAACACTGAAGCTTTCTTT. Drawing the rest from reference TRBV29-1 and TRBJ1-1, the complete variable domain is SAVISQKPSRDICQRGTSLTIQCQVDSQVTMMFWYRQQPGQSLTLIATANQGSEATYESGFVIDKFPISRPNLTFSTLTVSNMSPEDSSIYLCSARTGGNTEAFFGQGTRLTVV.

This CDR3 is CASSPGGDTQYF. The CDR3 DNA is TGTGCCAGCTCACCGGGGGGAGATACGCAGTATTTT. The rearrangement joins TRBV18 to TRBJ2-3; weak D call: TRBD2 (6 bases). The CDR3 length is 12 residues. The germline V gene encodes CDR1 KGHSH and CDR2 LQKENI. Trimming left V 3 bases short and J 5 bases short, with 6 bases between.

V and J are TRBV5-1 and TRBJ2-7; D may be TRBD1 (6 bases). The V gene lost 1 base and the J gene lost 3 bases, with 14 bases spanning the gap. This CDR3 spans 15 amino acids. CDR1 is SGHRS, CDR2 YFSETQ, per germline. CDR3 sequence reads: CASSLRGDTFYEQYF. Written as DNA, the CDR3 is TGCGCCAGCAGCTTGCGAGGGGACACGTTCTACGAGCAGTACTTC.

The chain combines TRBV4-1 with TRBJ2-2; perhaps D is TRBD1 or TRBD2 (6 bases each). This CDR3 spans 16 amino acids. Germline V gives CDR1 MGHRA, CDR2 YSYEKL. Trimming removed 5 bases from V and 1 base from J, with 14 bases in between. The CDR3 loop is CASSKGGTLNTGELFF. Written as DNA, the CDR3 is TGCGCCAGCAGCAAAGGGGGGACACTGAACACCGGGGAGCTGTTTTTT.

The V gene is TRBV19, the J gene TRBJ1-2; 7 nucleotides line up with TRBD1. The CDR3 has 14 residues. Germline loops: CDR1 LNHDA, CDR2 SQIVND (reference sequence). V gave up 5 bases and J gave up 5 bases; unmatched junction bases: 8. The CDR3 is CASSSKDRPYGYTF. The DNA of the CDR3 is TGTGCCAGTAGTTCAAAGGACAGGCCATATGGCTACACCTTC. Together with reference TRBV19 and TRBJ1-2, the CDR3 gives the full variable domain: DGGITQSPKYLFRKEGQNVTLSCEQNLNHDAMYWYRQDPGQGLRLIYYSQIVNDFQKGDIAEGYSVSREKKESFPLTVTSAQKNPTAFYLCASSSKDRPYGYTFGSGTRLTVV.

This chain uses TRBV6-5 with TRBJ2-1; tentative D call: TRBD1 (5 bases). V lost 7 bases and J 0 bases, leaving 13 bases between the germline ends. From germline, CDR1 is MNHEY and CDR2 SVGAGI. The CDR3 has 15 residues. CDR3: CASKPGHSSYNEQFF. The DNA of the CDR3 is TGTGCCAGCAAACCTGGACACAGCTCCTACAATGAGCAGTTCTTC.

The gene calls are TRBV5-1 and TRBJ2-3, with TRBD1 matching over 7 bases. There are 16 residues in the CDR3. With 3 bases clipped from V and 4 bases from J, the junction kept 11 bases outside the gene matches. Germline CDR1 and CDR2: SGHRS and YFSETQ. As DNA, the CDR3 is TGCGCCAGCAGCTACGCCGGGACAGAGGGTGCAGATACGCAGTATTTT. Protein sequence: CASSYAGTEGADTQYF.

The V and J genes are TRBV5-8 and TRBJ1-2, with D hard to call. V lost 0 bases, J lost 5 bases, and 14 bases lay in between. Germline values: CDR1 SGHTS, CDR2 YDEGEE. This CDR3 contains 15 residues. The CDR3, as DNA: TGTGCCAGCAGCTTGGCCGCGGGTCACGGATATGGCTACACCTTC. Translation: CASSLAAGHGYGYTF.

The V and J genes are TRBV7-8 and TRBJ1-6; 8 bases fit TRBD1. This CDR3 region has 15 residues. From germline, CDR1 is SGHVS and CDR2 FQNEAQ. The junction had 7 bases not matched to a gene; V was cut back by 5 bases and J by 7 bases. The CDR3 reads CASSQGQGGNSPLHF. The CDR3 region has the DNA TGTGCCAGCAGCCAAGGACAGGGTGGAAATTCACCCCTCCACTTT.